This T cell receptor (beta chain) emerged from a study of cytomegalovirus exposure and HLA in healthy donors. The overall study: It was reported in a later analysis that the same platform had been used for the 120 validation repertoires as for the approximately 670 first-cohort repertoires.

Study outcomes and limitations: Subsequent analysis showed first-cohort TCR clusters tending to co-occur in over a hundred validation repertoires.

With respect to this clone: The antigen is not known. Other DNA sequences in this specimen translate into the identical CDR3.

The donors were part of the validation cohort, which consisted of under 150 subjects and was separate from the first cohort of several hundred subjects. Assay: immunoSEQ multiplex PCR; the TCRdb copy retains only in-frame clones and omits some. The repertoire consists of approximately 240,000 clones, with 75% to 95% occurring once and the leading ten covering 0.8% to 1.2%. The CDR3 has 13 residues. V shed 0 bases and J shed 4 bases, with 8 bases lying between them. CDR1 is SGHRS and CDR2 is YFSETQ in the germline V gene. The sample taken for sequencing was PBMCs. The sequence was collected from a woman younger than 30 in good health and CMV-seronegative. This rearrangement joins TRBV5-1 to TRBJ2-7; D possibly corresponds to TRBD1 (5 bases). The CDR3 DNA follows: TGCGCCAGCAGCTTGGGGGCAGGGTACGAGCAGTACTTC. Its translation: CASSLGAGYEQYF.